This TCR beta chain was sequenced during a study of cytotoxic CD8 clonotypes in ibrutinib-treated CLL. Study-level background: In all, more than 10 patients were relapsed/refractory, some 16 were treatment-naive and around 17 were IGHV unmutated. Response material was collected after a median approximately 12 months of treatment, range 6 to 36. Among the samples, the mean was about 260,000 productive templates and about 94,000 productive rearrangements. Study-wide results and limits: Different sampling times were used for sustained-remission and progressing patients.

The V gene lost 0 bases and the J gene lost 3 bases, with 7 bases spanning the gap. This CDR3 comprises 13 residues. Germline CDR1 reads SGHNT; CDR2 reads YYREEE (reference sequence). Clones were sequenced by immunoSEQ multiplex PCR, and TCRdb holds only the in-frame ones, with some missing. The sample gives 29,000 or so clones, 75% to 80% of which show up once; 51% is in the top ten. Details on this clone: Its antigen is unidentified.

The specimen comprised PBMCs, sampled after 36 months of ibrutinib treatment. The TCR comes from a human donor with chronic lymphocytic leukemia. This chain uses TRBV5-4 with TRBJ2-7, with D possibly TRBD1 on 6 matching bases. DNA of the CDR3: TGTGCCAGCAGCTTGGACAGGGTCTACGAGCAGTACTTC. Translated: CASSLDRVYEQYF.